Detailed here is one T cell receptor (beta chain). Its specificity is not known. The data stem from a study of blood T cells in healthy people across ages. The authors ran a second PCR of about 6 to 12 cycles using a sample-barcoded 5' primer and a J-beta primer mix. MiXCR was run by TCRdb on the 5' RACE reads, yielding one entry per CDR3 protein. In the table there are hundreds of thousands of distinct CDR3 sequences, around half of which are singletons. CDR3 length: 15 amino acids. Germline lookup yields CDR1 KGHSH and CDR2 LQKENI. The V and J ends lost 3 bases and 3 bases respectively, with 14 bases between them. Study results and caveats: Roughly linear age-related decline in beta diversity appeared, significant by age about 37.

Sequencing input: blood. The V and J genes are TRBV18 and TRBJ1-2; D ambiguous. The clonotype comes from a man older than 75 in good health. CDR3 DNA: TGTGCCAGCTCACCGACCGGGGTGGAGGACTATGGCTACACCTTC. Protein product: CASSPTGVEDYGYTF.